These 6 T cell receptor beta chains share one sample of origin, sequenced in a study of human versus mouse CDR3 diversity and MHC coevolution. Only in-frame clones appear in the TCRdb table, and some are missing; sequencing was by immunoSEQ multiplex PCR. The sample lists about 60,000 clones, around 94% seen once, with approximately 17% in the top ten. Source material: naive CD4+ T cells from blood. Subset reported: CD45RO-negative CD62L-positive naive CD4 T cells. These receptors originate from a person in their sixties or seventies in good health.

For the CDR3, the DNA is TGTGCCAGCAGCGATCTTCGAGGGACTGCGCAGTATTTT. Protein product: CASSDLRGTAQYF. The chain uses TRBV6-4 and TRBJ2-3, with D perhaps matching TRBD2 (6 bases). From germline, CDR1 is MRHNA and CDR2 SNTAGT. Trimming removed 6 bases at V and 10 bases at J, with 17 bases between. There are 13 residues in the CDR3.

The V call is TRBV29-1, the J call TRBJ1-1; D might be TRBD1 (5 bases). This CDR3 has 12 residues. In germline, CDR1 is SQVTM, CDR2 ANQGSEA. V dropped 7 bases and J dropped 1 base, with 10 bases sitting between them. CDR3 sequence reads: CSGGGRNTEAFF. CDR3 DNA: TGCAGCGGGGGGGGGAGGAACACTGAAGCTTTCTTT.

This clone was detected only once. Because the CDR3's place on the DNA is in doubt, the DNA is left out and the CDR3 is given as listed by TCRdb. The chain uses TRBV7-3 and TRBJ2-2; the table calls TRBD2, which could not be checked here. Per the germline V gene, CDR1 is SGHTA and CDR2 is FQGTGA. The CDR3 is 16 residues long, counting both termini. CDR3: CASSPLGTGETGELFF.

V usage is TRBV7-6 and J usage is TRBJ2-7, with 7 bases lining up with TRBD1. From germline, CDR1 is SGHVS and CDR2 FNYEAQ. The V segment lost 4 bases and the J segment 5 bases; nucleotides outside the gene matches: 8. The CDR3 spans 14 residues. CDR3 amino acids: CASSSQGWRDEQYF. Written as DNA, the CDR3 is TGTGCCAGCAGCTCACAGGGGTGGCGGGACGAGCAGTACTTC.

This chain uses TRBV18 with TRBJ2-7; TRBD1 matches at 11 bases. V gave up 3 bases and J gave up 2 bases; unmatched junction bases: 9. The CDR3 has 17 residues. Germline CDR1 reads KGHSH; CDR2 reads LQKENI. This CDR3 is CASSPLSPGQGAYEQYF. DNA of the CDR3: TGTGCCAGCTCACCCCTATCCCCGGGACAGGGGGCCTACGAGCAGTACTTC.

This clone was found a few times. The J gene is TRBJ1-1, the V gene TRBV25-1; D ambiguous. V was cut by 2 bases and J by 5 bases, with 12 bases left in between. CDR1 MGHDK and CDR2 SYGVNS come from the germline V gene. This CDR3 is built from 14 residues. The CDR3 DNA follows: TGTGCCAGCAGTGAAGAAGGGTCGGGAACTGAAGCTTTCTTT. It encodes CASSEEGSGTEAFF.